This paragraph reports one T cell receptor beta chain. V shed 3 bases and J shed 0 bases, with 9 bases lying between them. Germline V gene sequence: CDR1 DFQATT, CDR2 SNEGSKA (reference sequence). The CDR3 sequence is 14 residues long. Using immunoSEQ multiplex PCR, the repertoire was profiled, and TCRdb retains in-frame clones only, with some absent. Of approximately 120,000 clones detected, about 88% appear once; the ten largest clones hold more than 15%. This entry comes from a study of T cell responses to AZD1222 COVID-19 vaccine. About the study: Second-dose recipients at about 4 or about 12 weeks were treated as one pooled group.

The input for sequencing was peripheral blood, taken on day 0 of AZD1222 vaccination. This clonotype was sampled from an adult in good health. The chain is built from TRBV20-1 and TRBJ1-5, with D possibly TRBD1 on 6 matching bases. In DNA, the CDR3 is TGCAGTGCTAGTACAGGGAATAGCAATCAGCCCCAGCATTTT. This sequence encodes CSASTGNSNQPQHF.